Sequencing of this T cell receptor (beta chain) was carried out in a study of regulatory T cells in long-lasting Graves disease. Study-wide context: The criterion for persistent Graves' disease was over 5 years of antithyroid drugs with positive TSH receptor antibodies.

This clonotype was observed at least ten times. The length of the CDR3 is 14 residues. Germline-derived CDR1 and CDR2 are MDHEN and SYDVKM. Between the trimmed V and J ends, which lost 6 bases and 4 bases, there was a span of 15 bases. Time point specified: persistent/refractory GD, antithyroid drugs over 5 years with positive TRAb. Scientists built the TCR library using RNA that was extracted from PBMCs. TCR beta libraries were built with iRepertoire HTBI primers and Arm-PCR of CDR3 regions. TCRdb passed the multiplex PCR reads through MiXCR, listing each CDR3 protein once. The sample contains 350,000 to 450,000 distinct CDR3 sequences, 20% to 25% of which appear only once.

The V gene is TRBV28, the J gene TRBJ2-5; the D is unclear. This TCR was sampled from a female donor with Graves disease. The sequencing here drew on peripheral blood mononuclear cells (PBMCs), taken when the disease was refractory, from a patient treated with antithyroid drugs. CDR3 loop: CASRGWRWGETQYF. In DNA form, the CDR3 reads TGTGCCAGCAGGGGGTGGCGGTGGGGAGAGACCCAGTACTTC.